This T cell receptor (beta chain) is from a study of T-cell memory formation after mild COVID-19. This clonotype was counted many times. TCRdb redid the calling of the 5' RACE reads with MiXCR, one entry per CDR3 protein. The sample records 30,000 to 35,000 distinct CDR3 sequences, 7.7% being singletons. Germline V lookup: CDR1 SGHTA, CDR2 FQGNSA. Between the trimmed V and J ends, which lost 6 bases and 6 bases, there was a span of 16 bases. The CDR3 consists of 14 residues. V gene TRBV7-2 combines with J gene TRBJ2-3, with D perhaps given as TRBD1 or TRBD2 (5 bases each). Sequenced sample: PBMCs or a T cell subset sorted from them (not recorded which). The source of this sequence is a man in his late teens or twenties who had mild COVID-19 (a few samples of this study predate the infection). Cell type and time point are not known. The CDR3 sequence is CASSLDGTLDTQYF. The CDR3 DNA reads TGTGCCAGCAGTCTGGACGGGACCCTTGATACGCAGTATTTT.